These 18 T cell receptor beta chains came from one sample sequenced in a study of cytomegalovirus exposure and HLA in healthy donors. 13 Jbeta primers and 60 Vbeta primers were used for the PCR. Repertoires were generated with immunoSEQ multiplex PCR, while TCRdb's copy carries only in-frame clones and drops some. The table shows around 180,000 clones, with 80% to 85% occurring only once. The sequenced sample consisted of PBMCs. The receptors originated from a woman aged 18-29 years in good health and CMV-seropositive.

V is TRBV19 and J is TRBJ2-5; 10 nucleotides align to TRBD1. V was clipped by 6 bases and J by 2 bases; unmatched bases: 6. The germline V gene has CDR1 LNHDA and CDR2 SQIVND (reference sequence). This CDR3 comprises 15 residues. CDR3 sequence (DNA): TGTGCCAGTAGGGACCGGGACAGGGGACAAGAGACCCAGTACTTC. It yields the protein CASRDRDRGQETQYF.

The CDR3 region is CASSFLDSNYGYTF. CDR3 nucleotides: TGTGCCAGCAGCTTCCTGGACAGTAACTATGGCTACACCTTC. V usage is TRBV7-8 and J usage is TRBJ1-2, with a tentative D call TRBD1 (6 bases). Germline lookup yields CDR1 SGHVS and CDR2 FQNEAQ. The CDR3 sequence is 14 residues long. V dropped 3 bases and J dropped 1 base, with 9 bases sitting between them.

V is TRBV7-3 and J is TRBJ2-5, with TRBD1 identical over 10 bases. TRBJ2-7 matches the DNA end more closely, so the J call is doubtful. The CDR3 is 15 amino acids. The germline V gene has CDR1 SGHTA and CDR2 FQGTGA. CDR3 region: CASSLMGTGVSEQYF. The DNA of the CDR3 is TGTGCCAGCAGCTTAATGGGGACAGGGGTTTCCGAGCAGTACTTC.

The rearrangement joins TRBV27 to TRBJ1-2, with D possibly TRBD1 on 6 matching bases. CDR1 is MNHEY and CDR2 is SMNVEV in the germline V gene (reference sequence). The CDR3 has 13 amino acids. V lost 5 bases and J 3 bases, leaving 10 bases between the germline ends. CDR3 DNA: TGTGCCAGCAGTAACAGGGAATACTATGGCTACACCTTC. Its translation is CASSNREYYGYTF.

The rearrangement uses TRBV28 and TRBJ1-2; D might be TRBD1 (5 bases). V was clipped by 3 bases and J by 8 bases, with 16 bases between them. This CDR3 contains 14 residues. Germline lookup yields CDR1 MDHEN and CDR2 SYDVKM. CDR3 sequence: CASSLVAGDRGYTF. The CDR3 region has the DNA TGTGCCAGCAGTTTGGTGGCGGGGGATCGGGGCTACACCTTC.

The genes are TRBV9 and TRBJ2-5; 8 bases are shared with TRBD2. After removal of 3 bases from V and 4 bases from J, the junction contained 8 bases not matched to a gene. Germline loops: CDR1 SGDLS, CDR2 YYNGEE. This CDR3 contains 15 residues. The CDR3 nucleotides are TGTGCCAGCAGCGCCCGGGGGGGGTATCGAGAGACCCAGTACTTC. Its protein is CASSARGGYRETQYF.

V gene TRBV27 combines with J gene TRBJ2-2; D is possibly TRBD1 (6 bases). Germline V gene sequence: CDR1 MNHEY, CDR2 SMNVEV (reference sequence). This CDR3 is 13 amino acids long. V was clipped by 5 bases and J by 6 bases, with 10 bases between them. The CDR3 spells CASSLGGPGELFF. The CDR3 region has the DNA TGTGCCAGCAGTCTAGGGGGTCCCGGGGAGCTGTTTTTT.

The chain joins TRBV9 to TRBJ2-7, with 9 bases identical to TRBD1. CDR1 SGDLS and CDR2 YYNGEE come from the germline V gene. V gave up 5 bases and J gave up 2 bases; unmatched junction bases: 8. The CDR3 covers 15 residues. The CDR3 sequence: CASSPGTGIPYEQYF. CDR3 coding DNA: TGTGCCAGCAGTCCCGGGACAGGGATTCCCTACGAGCAGTACTTC.

This chain joins TRBV6-1 and TRBJ2-3; 11 nucleotides agree with TRBD2. CDR1 and CDR2 (germline): MNHNS, SASEGT. This CDR3 contains 18 residues. Losses at the gene ends were 4 bases for V and 0 bases for J; bases not matched to a gene: 9. CDR3 sequence (DNA): TGTGCCAGCAGTGGGGGACTAGCGGATTTCCTTAGCACAGATACGCAGTATTTT. Encoded protein: CASSGGLADFLSTDTQYF.

V is TRBV6-5 and J is TRBJ2-1; D unclear. There are 13 residues in the CDR3. V lost 2 bases, J lost 2 bases, and 4 bases lay in between. CDR1 and CDR2 from the germline V gene are MNHEY and SVGAGI. The CDR3 here is CASSYVAYNEQFF. As DNA, the CDR3 is TGTGCCAGCAGTTACGTCGCCTACAATGAGCAGTTCTTC.

The chain has TRBV2 and TRBJ2-1, with 8 bases fitting TRBD1. Germline trimming cut 8 bases from V and 3 bases from J; bases unmatched to any gene: 9. The CDR3 consists of 15 residues. Germline assignment: CDR1 SNHLY and CDR2 FYNNEI. CDR3 protein: CASLQGALNYNEQFF. The DNA of the CDR3 is TGTGCCAGCCTCCAGGGGGCTCTAAACTACAATGAGCAGTTCTTC.

The gene calls are TRBV6-1 and TRBJ2-5; the match to TRBD2 covers 12 bases. Per germline, CDR1 MNHNS and CDR2 SASEGT. There are 15 residues in the CDR3. V lost 4 bases and J lost 2; bases outside the gene matches: 2. CDR3 sequence (DNA): TGTGCCAGCAGTGGTCTAGCGGGGGGGCAAGAGACCCAGTACTTC. Translation: CASSGLAGGQETQYF.

The chain combines TRBV5-1 with TRBJ2-5; 8 nucleotides agree with TRBD2. V gave up 4 bases and J gave up 3 bases; unmatched junction bases: 8. Per the germline V gene, CDR1 is SGHRS and CDR2 is YFSETQ. The CDR3 has 15 residues. DNA for the CDR3: TGCGCCAGCAGCCTGAAACTAGCGGACAAAGAGACCCAGTACTTC. Translating it yields CASSLKLADKETQYF.

This clone was detected a few times. The chain recombines TRBV29-1 with TRBJ1-5; the D gene is possibly TRBD1 (5 bases). The CDR3 is 12 residues long. Trimming shortened V by 8 bases and J by 5 bases, and 13 bases separated the two germline ends. Germline CDR1 SQVTM, CDR2 ANQGSEA. CDR3 in DNA: TGCAGCCCCTGGAGGGGCTATCAGCCCCAGCATTTT. Protein product: CSPWRGYQPQHF.

The rearrangement links TRBV11-3 to TRBJ1-6, with D perhaps matching TRBD1 (6 bases). The ends were cut back, 5 bases at V and 5 bases at J, with 10 bases in the middle. Germline loops: CDR1 SGHNT, CDR2 YENEEA. The CDR3 has 14 amino acids. For the CDR3, the DNA is TGTGCCAGCAGCCTACAGGGAGATAATTCACCCCTCCACTTT. Translation: CASSLQGDNSPLHF.

The J gene is TRBJ2-3, the V gene TRBV5-1, with D maybe TRBD1 (5 bases). The V end was cut by 0 bases, the J end by 2 bases, with 7 bases between. There are 14 residues in the CDR3. CDR1 and CDR2 (germline): SGHRS, YFSETQ. The CDR3 here is CASSLGQYTDTQYF. The CDR3 bases are TGCGCCAGCAGCTTGGGACAGTACACAGATACGCAGTATTTT.

The rearrangement links TRBV5-5 to TRBJ1-1; TRBD1 agrees at 8 bases. After removal of 0 bases from V and 6 bases from J, the junction contained 4 bases not matched to a gene. The CDR3 is 14 amino acids. Germline values: CDR1 SGHKS, CDR2 YYEKEE (reference sequence). This CDR3 is CASSLAQGAPEAFF. DNA for the CDR3: TGTGCCAGCAGCTTGGCGCAGGGGGCCCCTGAAGCTTTCTTT.

The chain is built from TRBV29-1 and TRBJ1-6, with no clear D. This CDR3 has 13 residues. The V gene's germline CDR1 is SQVTM and CDR2 ANQGSEA. V was clipped by 4 bases and J by 6 bases, with 10 bases between them. The CDR3: CSVGPGGNSPLHF. CDR3 nucleotides: TGCAGCGTTGGACCCGGAGGTAATTCACCCCTCCACTTT.